This T cell receptor beta chain was sequenced for a study of shared clonotypes between healthy human individuals. CDR3 length: 16 amino acids. Germline V gives CDR1 LNHNV, CDR2 YYDKDF (reference sequence). V lost 1 base and J lost 1; bases outside the gene matches: 2. Sequencing used immunoSEQ multiplex PCR; TCRdb keeps in-frame clones, though not all of them. There are 450,000 to 500,000 clones in the sample; around 79% occur only once, and approximately 12% lies in the top ten. The chain uses TRBV15 and TRBJ2-3, with TRBD2 matching over 10 bases. This TCR was sampled from a woman aged 40-49 years in good health. Some clones in this sample may be carry-over from other donors' samples. Sequenced sample: PBMCs. CDR3 in amino acids: CATSRGLAGRTDTQYF. The CDR3 bases are TGTGCCACCAGCAGAGGACTAGCGGGTCGCACAGATACGCAGTATTTT.